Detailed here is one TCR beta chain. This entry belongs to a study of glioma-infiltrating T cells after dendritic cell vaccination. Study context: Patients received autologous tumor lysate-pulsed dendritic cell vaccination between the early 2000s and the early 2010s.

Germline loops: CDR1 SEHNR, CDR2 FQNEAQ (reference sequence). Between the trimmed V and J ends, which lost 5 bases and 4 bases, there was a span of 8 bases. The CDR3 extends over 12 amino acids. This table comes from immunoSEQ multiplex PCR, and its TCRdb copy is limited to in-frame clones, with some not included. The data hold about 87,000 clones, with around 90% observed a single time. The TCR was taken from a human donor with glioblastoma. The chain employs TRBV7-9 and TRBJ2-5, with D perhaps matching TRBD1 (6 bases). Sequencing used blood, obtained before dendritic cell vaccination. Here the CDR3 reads CASSPDRETQYF. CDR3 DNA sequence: TGTGCCAGCAGCCCGGACAGAGAGACCCAGTACTTC.